Presented here are 20 T cell receptor beta chains from one specimen sequenced in a study of cytomegalovirus exposure and HLA in healthy donors. The PCR had 60 Vbeta and 13 Jbeta primers. Here immunoSEQ multiplex PCR was the method, and the copy in TCRdb shows in-frame clones only, minus some. The sample lists around 150,000 clones, nearly 80% seen once, with around 0.89% in the top ten. The specimen sequenced was PBMCs. The origin of the receptors is a woman aged 45-59 years in good health and CMV-seropositive.

The genes are TRBV10-1 and TRBJ1-2, with D hard to call. Germline-derived CDR1 and CDR2 are WNHNN and SYGVQD (reference sequence). The CDR3 extends over 13 amino acids. Trimming left V 3 bases short and J 0 bases short, with 5 bases between. The CDR3 loop is CASSETTNYGYTF. The CDR3 nucleotides read TGCGCCAGCAGTGAAACTACTAACTATGGCTACACCTTC.

V and J are TRBV19 and TRBJ1-4; D unclear. Germline V gives CDR1 LNHDA, CDR2 SQIVND (reference sequence). The germline V and J ends were trimmed by 5 bases and 8 bases, with 18 bases remaining between them. CDR3 length: 15 amino acids. The CDR3 DNA is TGTGCCAGTAGTCGCACGTGGGGAGGGCGCGAAAAACTGTTTTTT. Its translation: CASSRTWGGREKLFF.

The rearrangement links TRBV6-6 to TRBJ2-1, with D perhaps TRBD2 (5 bases). The CDR3 spans 13 residues. Germline CDR1 is MNHNY and CDR2 is SVGAGI (reference sequence). The V end was cut by 6 bases, the J end by 10 bases, with 16 bases between. The CDR3 nucleotides are TGTGCCAGCAGCCCCATTAGGAGGACCGAGCAGTTCTTC. Translated: CASSPIRRTEQFF.

This chain joins TRBV5-6 and TRBJ1-2; 7 bases map to TRBD1. The CDR3 length is 12 residues. In germline, CDR1 is SGHDT, CDR2 YYEEEE. After removal of 1 base from V and 7 bases from J, the junction contained 1 base not matched to a gene. The CDR3 DNA reads as TGTGCCAGCAGCTTGACAGGGGTTGGCTACACCTTC. Translating it yields CASSLTGVGYTF.

The chain recombines TRBV18 with TRBJ2-3, with D unresolved. Germline V CDR1 and CDR2: KGHSH, LQKENI. This CDR3 spans 13 amino acids. The V and J ends lost 6 bases and 5 bases respectively, with 12 bases between them. The CDR3 spells CASSPRILDTQYF. CDR3 DNA sequence: TGTGCCAGCTCCCCGAGGATTCTAGATACGCAGTATTTT.

This clone has a single count. The chain employs TRBV19 and TRBJ2-5, with TRBD1 identical over 8 bases. Trimming at V came to 3 bases and at J to 0 bases, leaving 3 bases not matched to a gene. Germline CDR1 and CDR2: LNHDA and SQIVND (reference sequence). CDR3 size: 15 residues. In nucleotides, the CDR3 is TGTGCCAGTAGTATCGGACAGGGATACCAAGAGACCCAGTACTTC. Translation: CASSIGQGYQETQYF. The full variable domain, in which reference TRBV19 and TRBJ2-5 provide the parts outside the CDR3, is DGGITQSPKYLFRKEGQNVTLSCEQNLNHDAMYWYRQDPGQGLRLIYYSQIVNDFQKGDIAEGYSVSREKKESFPLTVTSAQKNPTAFYLCASSIGQGYQETQYFGPGTRLLVL.

The chain combines TRBV19 with TRBJ1-1; TRBD1 matches at 8 bases. J gave up 1 base and V 5 bases, and 6 bases lay outside the gene matches. From germline, CDR1 is LNHDA and CDR2 SQIVND (reference sequence). The CDR3 covers 15 residues. The CDR3 DNA reads as TGTGCCAGTAGTCCCGCAGGGGGCCGGAACACTGAAGCTTTCTTT. Translating it yields CASSPAGGRNTEAFF.

CDR3 in amino acids: CASRSQGSQPQHF. For the CDR3, the DNA is TGTGCCAGCAGATCACAGGGAAGTCAGCCCCAGCATTTT. The rearrangement uses TRBV7-2 and TRBJ1-5; the D gene is possibly TRBD1 (6 bases). There are 13 residues in the CDR3. The V and J ends lost 6 bases and 6 bases respectively, with 12 bases between them. The germline V gene encodes CDR1 SGHTA and CDR2 FQGNSA.

The chain carries TRBV7-2 and TRBJ1-2, with D possibly matching TRBD1 (5 bases). The CDR3 sequence is 15 residues long. The ends were cut back, 1 base at V and 5 bases at J, with 14 bases in the middle. The germline CDR1 and CDR2 sequences are SGHTA and FQGNSA. Here the CDR3 reads CASSLDRLGVYGYTF. The CDR3 DNA is TGTGCCAGCAGCTTAGATCGTTTAGGGGTGTATGGCTACACCTTC.

This chain links TRBV28 with TRBJ1-2; 7 nucleotides line up with TRBD1. The CDR3 is 13 amino acids. Germline V gene data show CDR1 as MDHEN and CDR2 as SYDVKM. V lost 6 bases, J lost 8 bases, and 9 bases stayed unmatched. CDR3 coding DNA: TGTGCCAGCAGCTCAACAGGGGCGTGGGGCTACACCTTC. Its translation: CASSSTGAWGYTF.

V usage is TRBV4-1 and J usage is TRBJ2-7; 7 bases fit TRBD2. This CDR3 region has 14 residues. V gave up 1 base and J gave up 6 bases; unmatched junction bases: 6. Germline V CDR1 and CDR2: MGHRA, YSYEKL. The CDR3 protein is CASSQVGGRIEQYF. In nucleotides, the CDR3 is TGCGCCAGCAGCCAAGTGGGGGGGAGGATCGAGCAGTACTTC.

This clone was observed once. This rearrangement joins TRBV18 to TRBJ2-3; D unclear. CDR1 and CDR2 (germline): KGHSH, LQKENI. V was clipped by 4 bases and J by 5 bases, with 13 bases between them. The CDR3 consists of 14 residues. The CDR3 sequence: CASSQTFGGDTQYF. DNA for the CDR3: TGTGCCAGCTCACAAACCTTCGGTGGAGATACGCAGTATTTT.

The chain recombines TRBV6-6 with TRBJ1-6, with TRBD1 identical over 9 bases. The V segment lost 8 bases and the J segment 7 bases; nucleotides outside the gene matches: 9. Germline lookup yields CDR1 MNHNY and CDR2 SVGAGI (reference sequence). This CDR3 spans 15 amino acids. CDR3 bases: TGTGCCAGCGGGGCAACCGGGACAGGGAATTCACCCCTCCACTTT. It is translated as CASGATGTGNSPLHF.

This chain links TRBV7-2 with TRBJ1-2; D remains unclear. The CDR3 has 13 residues. Trimming stripped 5 bases from V and 8 bases from J, with 15 bases between. The V gene's germline CDR1 is SGHTA and CDR2 FQGNSA. CDR3 sequence: CASSLEMSRGYTF. The CDR3 DNA reads as TGTGCCAGCAGCCTAGAGATGAGTCGGGGCTACACCTTC.

This sequence joins TRBV5-6 and TRBJ1-2, with 10 positions matching TRBD1. Germline assignment: CDR1 SGHDT and CDR2 YYEEEE. Germline trimming cut 1 base from V and 7 bases from J; bases unmatched to any gene: 10. The CDR3 has 16 amino acids. DNA for the CDR3: TGTGCCAGCAGCTTGAGGGACAGGGGCCTTATTAGTGGCTACACCTTC. Protein sequence: CASSLRDRGLISGYTF.

The chain has TRBV2 and TRBJ2-3, with 9 bases identical to TRBD2. The CDR3 length is 14 residues. With 6 bases clipped from V and 3 bases from J, the junction kept 4 bases outside the gene matches. Germline CDR1 and CDR2: SNHLY and FYNNEI. The CDR3 sequence: CASRLAGSTDTQYF. In DNA, the CDR3 is TGTGCCAGCAGGCTAGCGGGATCTACAGATACGCAGTATTTT.

The V gene is TRBV19, the J gene TRBJ2-7, with 8 nucleotides matching TRBD2. Trimming cost V 5 bases and J 3 bases; bases outside gene matches: 9. The CDR3 length is 15 residues. Germline-derived CDR1 and CDR2 are LNHDA and SQIVND (reference sequence). The CDR3 loop is CASSPVAGYGYEQYF. CDR3 DNA: TGTGCCAGTAGTCCCGTAGCGGGATACGGCTACGAGCAGTACTTC.

The chain couples TRBV5-6 to TRBJ2-5, with D tentatively TRBD2 (6 bases). Trimming stripped 2 bases from V and 3 bases from J, with 11 bases between. CDR3 length equals 14 residues. Germline-derived CDR1 and CDR2 are SGHDT and YYEEEE. This chain's CDR3 is CASSFVGGEETQYF. CDR3 nucleotide sequence: TGTGCCAGCAGCTTCGTAGGCGGGGAAGAGACCCAGTACTTC.

This clone was counted only a few times. CDR3 region: CAISESRRDNEQFF. In DNA form, the CDR3 reads TGTGCCATCAGTGAGTCCCGGAGGGACAATGAGCAGTTCTTC. The rearrangement joins TRBV10-3 to TRBJ2-1; D might be TRBD2 (6 bases). The CDR3 has 14 amino acids. Trimming took off 0 bases at V and 5 bases at J, with 8 bases between the two ends. Per germline, CDR1 ENHRY and CDR2 SYGVKD.

The rearrangement uses TRBV4-3 and TRBJ1-4, with 7 bases that match TRBD1. The CDR3 spans 15 residues. V lost 3 bases and J lost 8; bases outside the gene matches: 9. Germline assignment: CDR1 LGHNA and CDR2 YSLEER. CDR3 DNA: TGCGCCAGCAGCCAGACTTACAGGGGTGGGGAAAAACTGTTTTTT. Encoded protein: CASSQTYRGGEKLFF.